This is a list of T cell receptor beta chains from one sample in a study of T cell responses to AZD1222 COVID-19 vaccine. The method was immunoSEQ multiplex PCR; TCRdb's version includes in-frame clones alone and lacks a portion of them. The data contain about 120,000 clones, 85% to 95% of them singletons. Sequencing was performed on peripheral blood, taken 28 days after the second AZD1222 dose. Every receptor here comes from an adult who received the AZD1222 COVID-19 vaccine. The CDR3 runs from the conserved cysteine through the conserved F or W. D genes are given only for firm matches. Clone size, where shown, is once, few, many, or a class for clones that have expanded.

TRBJ1-5,TRBV18,TRBD1,NA,TGTGCCAGCTCACCCCGGGGGACAGCGAATCAGCCCCAGCATTTT,CASSPRGTANQPQHF
TRBJ1-2,TRBV3-1/TRBV3-2,NA,NA,TGTGCCAGCAGCCAAGAGTACGGTGGCTACACCTTC,CASSQEYGGYTF
TRBJ2-3,TRBV4-1,TRBD2,NA,TGCGCCAGCAGCCAAGAGAAGACTAGCGGGAGGTTAGATACGCAGTATTTT,CASSQEKTSGRLDTQYF
TRBJ2-1,TRBV4-3,TRBD2,NA,TGCGCCAGCAGCCAAGACCGAGGAGCGGGAGGGCCGAGGAGGCGGAATGAGCAGTTCTTC,CASSQDRGAGGPRRRNEQFF
TRBJ2-1,TRBV6-2/TRBV6-3,TRBD2,NA,TGTGCCAGCAGTTTACCGGGACTAGCGGGGGTAAATGAGCAGTTCTTC,CASSLPGLAGVNEQFF
TRBJ1-1,TRBV27,TRBD1,NA,TGTGCCAGCAGTTTATCGGGGACAGGGGGGGCCACTGAAGCTTTCTTT,CASSLSGTGGATEAFF
TRBJ2-3,TRBV7-2,NA,NA,TGTGCCAGCAGCTTAGGTGCGACAGATACGCAGTATTTT,CASSLGATDTQYF
TRBJ1-6,TRBV19,NA,NA,TGTGCCAGTAGACTATACGATAATTCACCCCTCCACTTT,CASRLYDNSPLHF
TRBJ1-4,TRBV6-2/TRBV6-3,TRBD1,NA,TGTGCCAGCAGTTACGGACAGGGATCCAGCGAAAAACTGTTTTTT,CASSYGQGSSEKLFF
TRBJ2-7,TRBV7-9,TRBD2,NA,TGTGCCAGCAGCTTACCGGGGGGGTCCTACGAGCAGTACTTC,CASSLPGGSYEQYF
TRBJ2-7,TRBV5-7,NA,NA,TGTGCCAGCAGCTTGCACAGGGCCCACGAGCAGTACTTC,CASSLHRAHEQYF
TRBJ1-2,TRBV27,NA,NA,TGTGCCAGCCCAATTCCAGGGGACTATGGCTACACCTTC,CASPIPGDYGYTF
TRBJ2-3,TRBV6-5,NA,NA,TGTGCCAGCAGTTCCCCTTCAGATACGCAGTATTTT,CASSSPSDTQYF
TRBJ2-1,TRBV15,TRBD2,NA,TGTGCCACCAGCAGAGGACTAGCGGGGGCCAATTACAATGAGCAGTTCTTC,CATSRGLAGANYNEQFF
TRBJ2-1,TRBV2,TRBD1,NA,TGTGCCAGCAGTGAGACAGGGGTCTACAATGAGCAGTTCTTC,CASSETGVYNEQFF
TRBJ1-5,TRBV30,NA,NA,TGTGCCTGGAGTGTAGGGGTTGTTCAGCCCCAGCATTTT,CAWSVGVVQPQHF
TRBJ1-5,TRBV5-4,NA,NA,TGTGCCAGCAGGACAGGCGGGAATAGCAATCAGCCCCAGCATTTT,CASRTGGNSNQPQHF
TRBJ2-7,TRBV28,NA,once,TGTGCCAGCAGTCTCCCCGACGGGCGCTACGAGCAGTACTTC,CASSLPDGRYEQYF
TRBJ1-2,TRBV29-1,TRBD1,NA,TGCAGCGCCGGGACAGGGCAAGAATATGGCTACACCTTC,CSAGTGQEYGYTF
TRBJ1-4,TRBV4-3,NA,NA,TGCGCCAGCAGCCAGCAGGCAGGAACCCATGAAAAACTGTTTTTT,CASSQQAGTHEKLFF
TRBJ1-4,TRBV7-9,NA,NA,TGTGCCAGCAGCACAGACCCCGTTGAAAAACTGTTTTTT,CASSTDPVEKLFF
TRBJ2-1,TRBV10-3,NA,NA,TGTGCCATCAGCCCGGGCTCAGCAAGTGAGCAGTTCTTC,CAISPGSASEQFF
TRBJ2-6,TRBV6-2/TRBV6-3,NA,NA,TGTGCCAGCAGTTTACTTGGACTCTCTGGGGCCAACGTCCTGACTTTC,CASSLLGLSGANVLTF
TRBJ1-5,TRBV5-3,NA,NA,TGTGCCAGAAGCTTAGGCCAGCCCCAGCATTTT,CARSLGQPQHF
TRBJ2-7,TRBV11-2,NA,NA,TGTGCCAGCAGCTCAACCCGGGACGGAGAGGCCTACGAGCAGTACTTC,CASSSTRDGEAYEQYF
TRBJ2-7,TRBV5-6,TRBD1,NA,TGTGCCAGCAGCTCTACCACAGGGGATCATATGACCTACGAGCAGTACTTC,CASSSTTGDHMTYEQYF
TRBJ2-7,TRBV19,TRBD2,NA,TGTGCCAGTAGTATTGGGAGCGGGAGAAGGTCCTACGAGCAGTACTTC,CASSIGSGRRSYEQYF
TRBJ1-2,TRBV7-2,NA,NA,TGTGCCAGCAGCTTAAGGCAGGGACATGGCTACACCTTC,CASSLRQGHGYTF
TRBJ2-4,TRBV19,NA,NA,TGTGCCAGTAGTATCACGGGACGTTTAGCCAAAAACATTCAGTACTTC,CASSITGRLAKNIQYF
TRBJ2-3,TRBV7-9,NA,NA,TGTGCCAGCAGCTTAGCCCCTAGATCCCGGGGCACAGATACGCAGTATTTT,CASSLAPRSRGTDTQYF
TRBJ1-5,TRBV12-2,NA,NA,TGTGCAAGTCGCTTAGGCTCAGTGCCATATAGCAATCAGCCCCAGCATTTT,CASRLGSVPYSNQPQHF
TRBJ2-2,TRBV7-2,NA,NA,TGTGCCAGCAGCTTACAGGGGCGGGACACCGGGGAGCTGTTTTTT,CASSLQGRDTGELFF
TRBJ1-1,TRBV5-4,NA,NA,TGTGCCAGCAGCAATGAGGGAGTGAACACTGAAGCTTTCTTT,CASSNEGVNTEAFF
TRBJ1-6,TRBV9,TRBD1,NA,TGTGCCAGCAGCGGCGCCGGGGGACAGGGGGGAAGCTATAATTCACCCCTCCACTTT,CASSGAGGQGGSYNSPLHF
TRBJ1-1,TRBV10-3,NA,NA,TGTGCCATCAGTGCCGCGACAGCGTATGAAGCTTTCTTT,CAISAATAYEAFF
TRBJ1-1,TRBV5-8,TRBD1,NA,TGTGCCAGCAGCGTGGACAGGGACACTGAAGCTTTCTTT,CASSVDRDTEAFF
TRBJ2-7,TRBV9,NA,NA,TGTGCCAGCAGCCCGGGAGCCGGACCCACCTACGAGCAGTACTTC,CASSPGAGPTYEQYF
TRBJ2-1,TRBV11-2,TRBD1,NA,TGTGCCAGCAGCTTAGATCAGGACAGGTACCCTGAGCAGTTCTTC,CASSLDQDRYPEQFF
TRBJ1-1,TRBV4-3,TRBD1,once,TGCGCCAGCAGCCAAGATGACAGGGTGAACACTGAAGCTTTCTTT,CASSQDDRVNTEAFF
TRBJ2-7,TRBV5-1,NA,NA,TGCGCCAGCAACCCCTATGACAGCAGCTCCTACGAGCAGTACTTC,CASNPYDSSSYEQYF
TRBJ2-3,TRBV6-6,NA,NA,TGTGCCAGCAGTTACAGGAGGCGCACAGATACGCAGTATTTT,CASSYRRRTDTQYF
TRBJ1-2,TRBV30,NA,NA,TGTGCCTGGAGGGAAACAGGGAGAAACTATGGCTACACCTTC,CAWRETGRNYGYTF
TRBJ1-2,TRBV30,NA,few,TGTGCCTGGACGGCAGGGGAGGGCTATGGCTACACCTTC,CAWTAGEGYGYTF
TRBJ2-5,TRBV6-1,NA,NA,TGTGCCAGCAGTGAAGCTGGCGGACGGGGAGAGACCCAGTACTTC,CASSEAGGRGETQYF
TRBJ2-2,TRBV5-4,NA,NA,TGTGCCAGCAGCTTATCGGGGAGTGGCACCGGGGAGCTGTTTTTT,CASSLSGSGTGELFF
TRBJ1-2,TRBV28,NA,NA,TGTGCCAGCAGTTTATCGGGGGTAGGGGACTATGGCTACACCTTC,CASSLSGVGDYGYTF
TRBJ2-4,TRBV29-1,TRBD1,NA,TGCAGCGTACGAGAACAGGGGATAACCAAAAACATTCAGTACTTC,CSVREQGITKNIQYF
TRBJ2-1,TRBV2,NA,once,TGTGCCAGCCCCCAGGACTCCTACAATGAGCAGTTCTTC,CASPQDSYNEQFF
TRBJ1-4,TRBV19,NA,NA,TGTGCCAGTAGCATATATCCGCTTGGGGCCGGAGGTGAAAAACTGTTTTTT,CASSIYPLGAGGEKLFF
TRBJ1-4,TRBV9,NA,NA,TGTGCCAGCAGCGTTGGGTGGGGGGCCCCGGAGGAAAAACTGTTTTTT,CASSVGWGAPEEKLFF